This TCR beta chain was sequenced in a study of Ad26.COV2.S vaccination and SARS-CoV-2 variants. The overall study: Ad26.COV2.S shots went into the muscle once or twice, 56 days apart. Study findings and constraints: Participants given vaccine showed non-spike TCR breadth similar to that of placebo recipients.

Produced via immunoSEQ multiplex PCR; TCRdb's table is partial and in-frame only. The table has some 320,000 clones, 85% to 90% seen once. Of note for this clone: Its target is unknown.

Trimming stripped 4 bases from V and 8 bases from J, with 9 bases between. This CDR3 spans 11 amino acids. Germline V lookup: CDR1 SGHDT, CDR2 YYEEEE. Documented treatment: approximately 18 received Ad26.COV2.S at low or high dose, single or two shots; roughly 5 received placebo; per-sample allocation not given. Sampling was done on day 63 after the first vaccine or placebo injection. The clonotype comes from a person between 18 and 65 years old who received the Ad26.COV2.S COVID-19 vaccine or a placebo. The source material was peripheral blood, sampled in a trial of Ad26.COV2.S vaccine versus placebo. V is TRBV5-6 and J is TRBJ1-2, with D possibly matching TRBD1 (6 bases). CDR3 region: CASSGRGGYTF. CDR3 coding DNA: TGTGCCAGCAGCGGAAGGGGGGGCTACACCTTC. Drawing the rest from reference TRBV5-6 and TRBJ1-2, the complete variable domain is DAGVTQSPTHLIKTRGQQVTLRCSPKSGHDTVSWYQQALGQGPQFIFQYYEEEERQRGNFPDRFSGHQFPNYSSELNVNALLLGDSALYLCASSGRGGYTFGSGTRLTVV.